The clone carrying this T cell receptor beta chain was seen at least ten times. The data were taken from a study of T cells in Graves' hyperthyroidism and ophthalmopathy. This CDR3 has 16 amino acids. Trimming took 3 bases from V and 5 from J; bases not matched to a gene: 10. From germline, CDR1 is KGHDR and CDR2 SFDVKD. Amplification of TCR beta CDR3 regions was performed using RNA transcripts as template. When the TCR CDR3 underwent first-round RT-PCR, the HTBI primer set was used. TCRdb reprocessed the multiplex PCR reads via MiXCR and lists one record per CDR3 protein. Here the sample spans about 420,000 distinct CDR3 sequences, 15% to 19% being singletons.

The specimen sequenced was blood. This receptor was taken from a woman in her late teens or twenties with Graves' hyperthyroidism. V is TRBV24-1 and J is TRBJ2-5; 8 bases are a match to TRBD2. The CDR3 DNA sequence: TGTGCCACCAGTGATCCCGTAGCGGGGAGCCATGAGACCCAGTACTTC. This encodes CATSDPVAGSHETQYF.